These T cell receptor beta chains were read from a single sample in a study of cytomegalovirus exposure and HLA in healthy donors. Profiled with immunoSEQ multiplex PCR; TCRdb holds only in-frame clones, not every one. The data hold fewer than 100,000 clones, with approximately 80% observed a single time. The material sequenced was PBMCs. These receptors originate from a female donor in good health and CMV-seronegative. The CDR3 runs from the conserved cysteine through the conserved F or W. The order of the fields is V gene, clone size, D gene, J gene, CDR3 protein, CDR3 DNA. A D gene is named only where the DNA matches it firmly. Expanded clones get a size class; other rows say once, few or many, or leave the size out.

v_gene: TRBV6-6
abundance: NA
d_gene: TRBD1
j_gene: TRBJ2-1
CDR3aa: CASSPAGQGGDEQFF
CDR3nt: TGTGCCAGCAGTCCCGCCGGACAGGGCGGCGATGAGCAGTTCTTC

v_gene: TRBV29-1
abundance: NA
d_gene: NA
j_gene: TRBJ2-5
CDR3aa: CSVLTLQGWSETQYF
CDR3nt: TGCAGCGTCCTGACGCTGCAGGGATGGTCAGAGACCCAGTACTTC

v_gene: TRBV7-6
abundance: NA
d_gene: NA
j_gene: TRBJ1-1
CDR3aa: CASSLASRGEAFF
CDR3nt: TGTGCCAGCAGCTTAGCATCCAGGGGTGAAGCTTTCTTT

v_gene: TRBV15
abundance: NA
d_gene: NA
j_gene: TRBJ1-2
CDR3aa: CATSQQTFYGYTF
CDR3nt: TGTGCCACCAGCCAGCAGACATTCTATGGCTACACCTTC

v_gene: TRBV6-5
abundance: NA
d_gene: TRBD1
j_gene: TRBJ1-1
CDR3aa: CASSYADRTTAAFF
CDR3nt: TGTGCCAGCAGTTACGCGGACAGGACTACGGCCGCTTTCTTT

v_gene: TRBV28
abundance: few
d_gene: NA
j_gene: TRBJ1-1
CDR3aa: CASSAGSLEAFF
CDR3nt: TGTGCCAGCAGTGCCGGGAGCCTCGAAGCTTTCTTT

v_gene: TRBV4-1
abundance: few
d_gene: NA
j_gene: TRBJ1-1
CDR3aa: CASRPSLVVNTEAFF
CDR3nt: TGCGCCAGCAGGCCCTCTCTGGTAGTAAACACTGAAGCTTTCTTT

v_gene: TRBV29-1
abundance: NA
d_gene: NA
j_gene: TRBJ1-1
CDR3aa: CSPRGGASANTEAFF
CDR3nt: TGCAGCCCTCGAGGAGGGGCGTCGGCTAACACTGAAGCTTTCTTT

v_gene: TRBV6-5
abundance: NA
d_gene: TRBD2
j_gene: TRBJ2-5
CDR3aa: CASGAGEETQYF
CDR3nt: TGTGCCAGCGGGGCGGGGGAAGAGACCCAGTACTTC

v_gene: TRBV5-6
abundance: NA
d_gene: NA
j_gene: TRBJ2-3
CDR3aa: CASSLVRFSTDTQYF
CDR3nt: TGTGCCAGCAGCTTGGTACGGTTTAGCACAGATACGCAGTATTTT

v_gene: TRBV4-2
abundance: NA
d_gene: TRBD1
j_gene: TRBJ1-1
CDR3aa: CASSRQGTEAFF
CDR3nt: TGTGCCAGCAGCCGACAGGGAACTGAAGCTTTCTTT

v_gene: TRBV5-5
abundance: NA
d_gene: NA
j_gene: TRBJ2-7
CDR3aa: CASSTGSNTEQYF
CDR3nt: TGTGCCAGCAGCACCGGGTCGAATACCGAGCAGTACTTC

v_gene: TRBV7-8
abundance: NA
d_gene: NA
j_gene: TRBJ2-1
CDR3aa: CASTPRGASTYNEQFF
CDR3nt: TGTGCCAGCACCCCACGGGGGGCGTCCACCTACAATGAGCAGTTCTTC

v_gene: TRBV20-1
abundance: NA
d_gene: NA
j_gene: TRBJ1-5
CDR3aa: CSAGAGQPQHF
CDR3nt: TGCAGTGCAGGGGCTGGTCAGCCCCAGCATTTT

v_gene: TRBV6-5
abundance: NA
d_gene: TRBD1
j_gene: TRBJ1-1
CDR3aa: CASSYRQGGNTEAFF
CDR3nt: TGTGCCAGCAGTTACCGACAGGGGGGGAACACTGAAGCTTTCTTT

v_gene: TRBV7-8
abundance: once
d_gene: NA
j_gene: TRBJ2-1
CDR3aa: CASSLELASWREQFF
CDR3nt: TGTGCCAGCAGCTTAGAACTAGCTTCCTGGAGGGAGCAGTTCTTC

v_gene: TRBV4-1
abundance: NA
d_gene: NA
j_gene: TRBJ1-5
CDR3aa: CASSQDPSPGGSPQHF
CDR3nt: TGCGCCAGCAGCCAAGATCCGTCCCCTGGCGGGTCGCCCCAGCATTTT

v_gene: TRBV5-6
abundance: NA
d_gene: TRBD1
j_gene: TRBJ2-5
CDR3aa: CASPRGRETQYF
CDR3nt: TGTGCCAGCCCTAGGGGGCGAGAGACCCAGTACTTC

v_gene: TRBV7-3
abundance: NA
d_gene: TRBD2
j_gene: TRBJ2-1
CDR3aa: CASSLRDIAGRNEQFF
CDR3nt: TGTGCCAGCAGCTTACGTGATATAGCGGGGAGAAATGAGCAGTTCTTC

v_gene: TRBV7-7
abundance: NA
d_gene: TRBD2
j_gene: TRBJ2-2
CDR3aa: CASSPSLAGGLTGELFF
CDR3nt: TGTGCTAGCAGCCCTTCACTGGCGGGAGGGCTGACCGGGGAGCTGTTTTTT

v_gene: TRBV7-9
abundance: few
d_gene: TRBD2
j_gene: TRBJ2-3
CDR3aa: CASSKSGGPSTDTQYF
CDR3nt: TGTGCCAGCAGCAAATCGGGGGGGCCTAGCACAGATACGCAGTATTTT

v_gene: TRBV5-6
abundance: NA
d_gene: TRBD2
j_gene: TRBJ2-1
CDR3aa: CASRTRTSGSRFNEQFF
CDR3nt: TGTGCCAGCAGGACGCGGACTAGCGGGAGTAGGTTCAATGAGCAGTTCTTC

v_gene: TRBV7-9
abundance: NA
d_gene: NA
j_gene: TRBJ2-7
CDR3aa: CSSSITDYEQYF
CDR3nt: TGTTCCAGCAGTATTACAGACTACGAGCAGTACTTC

v_gene: TRBV13
abundance: few
d_gene: NA
j_gene: TRBJ1-2
CDR3aa: CASSLVSSYGYTF
CDR3nt: TGTGCCAGCAGCTTAGTTAGTAGCTATGGCTACACCTTC

v_gene: TRBV11-2
abundance: NA
d_gene: NA
j_gene: TRBJ1-1
CDR3aa: CASNINPGHSNTEAFF
CDR3nt: TGTGCCAGCAACATCAATCCGGGACACTCGAACACTGAAGCTTTCTTT

v_gene: TRBV28
abundance: NA
d_gene: TRBD2
j_gene: TRBJ2-7
CDR3aa: CASTTSGEPYEQYF
CDR3nt: TGTGCCAGCACTACTAGCGGGGAACCCTACGAGCAGTACTTC

v_gene: TRBV10-1
abundance: NA
d_gene: TRBD1
j_gene: TRBJ2-1
CDR3aa: CASSEGDGQGGLLSYNEQFF
CDR3nt: TGCGCCAGCAGTGAGGGTGATGGACAGGGGGGCTTACTCTCCTACAATGAGCAGTTCTTC

v_gene: TRBV13
abundance: NA
d_gene: TRBD2
j_gene: TRBJ2-5
CDR3aa: CASSTAGGPVETQYF
CDR3nt: TGTGCCAGCAGCACAGCGGGGGGGCCTGTGGAGACCCAGTACTTC

v_gene: TRBV27
abundance: NA
d_gene: TRBD2
j_gene: TRBJ2-3
CDR3aa: CASSTGTSKTDTQYF
CDR3nt: TGTGCCAGCAGCACCGGGACTAGCAAGACAGATACGCAGTATTTT

v_gene: TRBV10-3
abundance: few
d_gene: TRBD1
j_gene: TRBJ1-5
CDR3aa: CATMMGTGFNQPQHF
CDR3nt: TGTGCCACGATGATGGGGACAGGCTTCAATCAGCCCCAGCATTTT

v_gene: TRBV6-5
abundance: NA
d_gene: NA
j_gene: TRBJ1-5
CDR3aa: CASSYSDTNQPQHF
CDR3nt: TGTGCCAGCAGTTACTCCGACACCAATCAGCCCCAGCATTTT

v_gene: TRBV11-1
abundance: NA
d_gene: TRBD1
j_gene: TRBJ2-5
CDR3aa: CASSLDRGPETQYF
CDR3nt: TGTGCCAGCAGCTTAGACAGGGGGCCAGAGACCCAGTACTTC

v_gene: TRBV2
abundance: NA
d_gene: NA
j_gene: TRBJ2-2
CDR3aa: CASSPTNTGELFF
CDR3nt: TGTGCCAGCAGTCCAACGAACACCGGGGAGCTGTTTTTT

v_gene: TRBV28
abundance: NA
d_gene: NA
j_gene: TRBJ2-3
CDR3aa: CASSFRFLVGTDTQYF
CDR3nt: TGTGCCAGCAGTTTTAGATTCCTAGTAGGCACAGATACGCAGTATTTT

v_gene: TRBV7-2
abundance: NA
d_gene: TRBD1
j_gene: TRBJ2-1
CDR3aa: CASSPYGQGGEQFF
CDR3nt: TGTGCCAGCAGCCCATATGGACAGGGCGGTGAGCAGTTCTTC

v_gene: TRBV5-1
abundance: NA
d_gene: NA
j_gene: TRBJ2-6
CDR3aa: CASYGDSGANVLTF
CDR3nt: TGCGCCAGCTACGGGGACTCTGGGGCCAACGTCCTGACTTTC

v_gene: TRBV9
abundance: NA
d_gene: TRBD1
j_gene: TRBJ1-1
CDR3aa: CASSPRTGITEAFF
CDR3nt: TGTGCCAGCAGCCCCAGGACAGGGATCACTGAAGCTTTCTTT

v_gene: TRBV6-1
abundance: NA
d_gene: TRBD1
j_gene: TRBJ1-1
CDR3aa: CASSLQGMNTEAFF
CDR3nt: TGTGCCAGCAGTCTACAGGGGATGAACACTGAAGCTTTCTTT

v_gene: TRBV5-1
abundance: NA
d_gene: NA
j_gene: TRBJ2-3
CDR3aa: CASSLENRSPDTQYF
CDR3nt: TGCGCCAGCAGCTTGGAAAACAGGTCCCCAGATACGCAGTATTTT

v_gene: TRBV21-1
abundance: NA
d_gene: NA
j_gene: TRBJ2-5
CDR3aa: CASSGRDSQSEETQYF
CDR3nt: TGTGCCAGCAGCGGCCGGGACAGTCAATCCGAAGAGACCCAGTACTTC

v_gene: TRBV6-5
abundance: few
d_gene: NA
j_gene: TRBJ1-2
CDR3aa: CASSYGAYGYTF
CDR3nt: TGTGCCAGCAGTTACGGAGCTTATGGCTACACCTTC

v_gene: TRBV4-1
abundance: NA
d_gene: NA
j_gene: TRBJ2-1
CDR3aa: CASSWTPQSDEQFF
CDR3nt: TGCGCCAGCAGTTGGACACCTCAGTCGGATGAGCAGTTCTTC

v_gene: TRBV10-3
abundance: NA
d_gene: NA
j_gene: TRBJ2-1
CDR3aa: CAIKSGSYNEQFF
CDR3nt: TGTGCCATCAAAAGCGGCTCCTACAATGAGCAGTTCTTC

v_gene: TRBV9
abundance: NA
d_gene: TRBD1
j_gene: TRBJ1-1
CDR3aa: CASSFITGGNTEAFF
CDR3nt: TGTGCCAGCAGCTTTATCACAGGGGGGAACACTGAAGCTTTCTTT

v_gene: TRBV29-1
abundance: NA
d_gene: TRBD1
j_gene: TRBJ2-7
CDR3aa: CSAGQGTYEQYF
CDR3nt: TGCAGCGCAGGACAGGGGACCTACGAGCAGTACTTC

v_gene: TRBV2
abundance: NA
d_gene: NA
j_gene: TRBJ2-7
CDR3aa: CASSVIRAYEQYF
CDR3nt: TGTGCCAGCAGTGTAATACGAGCCTACGAGCAGTACTTC

v_gene: TRBV5-1
abundance: NA
d_gene: NA
j_gene: TRBJ1-2
CDR3aa: CATRNGQFNNYGYTF
CDR3nt: TGCGCCACCAGAAACGGACAGTTTAATAACTATGGCTACACCTTC

v_gene: TRBV29-1
abundance: NA
d_gene: NA
j_gene: TRBJ1-6
CDR3aa: CSVKDMSNSPLHF
CDR3nt: TGCAGCGTTAAAGACATGAGCAATTCACCCCTCCACTTT

v_gene: TRBV27
abundance: NA
d_gene: TRBD1
j_gene: TRBJ2-7
CDR3aa: CASSPGTVYEQYF
CDR3nt: TGTGCCAGCAGTCCCGGGACAGTCTACGAGCAGTACTTC

v_gene: TRBV5-5
abundance: NA
d_gene: TRBD2
j_gene: TRBJ2-1
CDR3aa: CASSSLPGLASRVQFF
CDR3nt: TGTGCCAGCAGCAGCCTGCCGGGACTAGCGAGCCGGGTGCAGTTCTTC

v_gene: TRBV4-1
abundance: NA
d_gene: TRBD1
j_gene: TRBJ1-3
CDR3aa: CASSQDAGGRNHIYF
CDR3nt: TGCGCCAGCAGCCAAGATGCAGGGGGCCGTAACCACATATATTTT

v_gene: TRBV7-9
abundance: NA
d_gene: NA
j_gene: TRBJ1-1
CDR3aa: CASSWTPEGTEAFF
CDR3nt: TGTGCCAGCAGCTGGACTCCTGAGGGCACTGAAGCTTTCTTT

v_gene: TRBV7-8
abundance: NA
d_gene: NA
j_gene: TRBJ2-7
CDR3aa: CASSRHRVYEQYF
CDR3nt: TGTGCCAGCAGCCGCCATCGAGTCTACGAGCAGTACTTC

v_gene: TRBV27
abundance: NA
d_gene: TRBD1
j_gene: TRBJ1-2
CDR3aa: CASSRQGGLYGYTF
CDR3nt: TGTGCCAGCAGTAGACAGGGGGGTCTTTATGGCTACACCTTC

v_gene: TRBV9
abundance: NA
d_gene: NA
j_gene: TRBJ1-5
CDR3aa: CASSVDINQPQHF
CDR3nt: TGTGCCAGCAGCGTAGATATCAATCAGCCCCAGCATTTT

v_gene: TRBV5-6
abundance: NA
d_gene: NA
j_gene: TRBJ1-5
CDR3aa: CASSLGTAFGGQPQHF
CDR3nt: TGTGCCAGCAGCTTGGGGACAGCCTTTGGGGGTCAGCCCCAGCATTTT

v_gene: TRBV5-4
abundance: NA
d_gene: TRBD1
j_gene: TRBJ1-4
CDR3aa: CASSLTGRGGEKLFF
CDR3nt: TGTGCCAGCAGTTTGACAGGGAGGGGAGGGGAAAAACTGTTTTTT

v_gene: TRBV5-6
abundance: NA
d_gene: TRBD1
j_gene: TRBJ1-2
CDR3aa: CASSLSLLTGTDGYTF
CDR3nt: TGTGCCAGCAGCTTGTCCCTTTTGACAGGGACAGATGGCTACACCTTC

v_gene: TRBV7-8
abundance: NA
d_gene: TRBD2
j_gene: TRBJ2-2
CDR3aa: CASSLGLAVTGELFF
CDR3nt: TGTGCCAGCAGCTTAGGACTAGCGGTCACCGGGGAGCTGTTTTTT